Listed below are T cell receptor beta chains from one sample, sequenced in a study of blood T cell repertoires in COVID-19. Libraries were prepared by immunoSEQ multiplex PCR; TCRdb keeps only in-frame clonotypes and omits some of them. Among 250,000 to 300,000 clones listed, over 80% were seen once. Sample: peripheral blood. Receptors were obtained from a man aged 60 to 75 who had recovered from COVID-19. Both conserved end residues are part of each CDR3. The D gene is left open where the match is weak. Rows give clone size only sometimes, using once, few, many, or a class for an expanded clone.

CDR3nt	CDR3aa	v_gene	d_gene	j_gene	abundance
TGTGCCACCAGCAGAGAGTACTCTAACCCTCCGCATACGCAGTATTTT	CATSREYSNPPHTQYF	TRBV15	NA	TRBJ2-3	NA
TGTGCCAGCAGCTTGATGGCAATCGCCCCAGGAAGTCCTGCCCAGCCCCAGCATTTT	CASSLMAIAPGSPAQPQHF	TRBV5-8	NA	TRBJ1-5	NA
TGCGCCAGCAGCTTGTTGGGCCACGAGCAGTACTTC	CASSLLGHEQYF	TRBV5-1	NA	TRBJ2-7	NA
TGTGCCTGGAGTCCCCGACAGTCTGAAAAACTGTTTTTT	CAWSPRQSEKLFF	TRBV30	NA	TRBJ1-4	NA
TGTGCCAGCTCACCCCGGGCAGGGGTCGACGAGCAGTACTTC	CASSPRAGVDEQYF	TRBV18	NA	TRBJ2-7	NA
TGTGCCAGTAGCAAAGGACTAACGAACACCGGGGAGCTGTTTTTT	CASSKGLTNTGELFF	TRBV19	NA	TRBJ2-2	once
TGCAGCGTACCTTGGTGGGGACAGGGGAACTATGGCTACACCTTC	CSVPWWGQGNYGYTF	TRBV29-1	TRBD1	TRBJ1-2	NA
TGTGCCAGCAGTTCGCGGGTTCGTTCTGGAAACACCATATATTTT	CASSSRVRSGNTIYF	TRBV6-2/TRBV6-3	NA	TRBJ1-3	few
TGTGCCAGCAGTTTAGACGCGGGAAACACAGATACGCAGTATTTT	CASSLDAGNTDTQYF	TRBV27	NA	TRBJ2-3	NA
TGTGCCAGCAGTCGAGACCCGGGAAACATTCAGTACTTC	CASSRDPGNIQYF	TRBV12-3/TRBV12-4	NA	TRBJ2-4	few
TGTGCCAGCAAGGGAGAGAACTCTGGGGCCAACGTCCTGACTTTC	CASKGENSGANVLTF	TRBV6-5	NA	TRBJ2-6	NA
TGTGCCAGCAGTTTACAGGGACAGGGACCCTACGAGCAGTACTTC	CASSLQGQGPYEQYF	TRBV27	TRBD1	TRBJ2-7	NA